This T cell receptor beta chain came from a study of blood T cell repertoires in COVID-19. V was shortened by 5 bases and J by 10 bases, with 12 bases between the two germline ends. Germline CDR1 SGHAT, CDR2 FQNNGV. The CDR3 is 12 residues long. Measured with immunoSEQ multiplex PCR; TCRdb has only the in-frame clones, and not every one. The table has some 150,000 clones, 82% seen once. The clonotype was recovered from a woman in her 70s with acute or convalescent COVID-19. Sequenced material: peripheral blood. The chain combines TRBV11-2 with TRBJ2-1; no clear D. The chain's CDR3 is CASSPANREQFF. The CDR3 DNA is TGTGCCAGCAGCCCCGCCAACCGGGAGCAGTTCTTC.